This TCR beta chain was sequenced during a study of OX40 agonist ivuxolimab in advanced cancers. Looking at the study overall: Patients were given ivuxolimab, an antibody that agonizes OX40 (CD134). Age averaged 60 years (range roughly 23 to 79), and roughly 82% were male. General study points: CD8+ T cells showed, on average, more clonal expansion than CD4+ cells.

The CDR3 has 13 amino acids. Germline CDR1 reads SGHVS; CDR2 reads FQNEAQ. The V end was cut by 1 base, the J end by 6 bases, with 10 bases between. This clone was observed once. No antigen is known for it. Sampled blood was obtained at baseline, cycle 4 day 1, and cycle 7 day 1. This table comes from immunoSEQ multiplex PCR, and its TCRdb copy is limited to in-frame clones, with some not included. The table records more than 45,000 clones, 83% of them present only once. The sequence was collected from an adult with an advanced solid tumor such as melanoma, head and neck, liver or kidney cancer. This chain connects TRBV7-8 to TRBJ2-7, with a weak D call TRBD2 (5 bases). This sample comprised CD4+ or CD8+ T cells sorted from blood, obtained in a trial of the OX40 agonist ivuxolimab. The CDR3 DNA is TGTGCCAGCAGCTTAGGGGAGACGGTCGAGCAGTACTTC. It specifies CASSLGETVEQYF. Full variable domain (remainder filled in from reference TRBV7-8 and TRBJ2-7): GAGVSQSPRYKVAKRGQDVALRCDPISGHVSLFWYQQALGQGPEFLTYFQNEAQLDKSGLPSDRFFAERPEGSVSTLKIQRTQQEDSAVYLCASSLGETVEQYFGPGTRLTVT.